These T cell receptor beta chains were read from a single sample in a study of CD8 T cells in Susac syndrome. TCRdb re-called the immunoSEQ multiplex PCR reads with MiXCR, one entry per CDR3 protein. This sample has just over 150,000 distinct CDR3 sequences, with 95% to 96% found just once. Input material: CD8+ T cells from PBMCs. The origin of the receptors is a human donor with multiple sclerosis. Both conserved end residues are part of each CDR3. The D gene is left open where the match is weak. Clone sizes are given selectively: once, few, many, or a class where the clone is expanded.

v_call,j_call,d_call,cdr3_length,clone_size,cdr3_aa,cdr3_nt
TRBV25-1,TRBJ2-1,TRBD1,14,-,CASNLQGASNEQFF,TGTGCCAGCAACCTGCAGGGGGCGAGCAATGAGCAGTTCTTC
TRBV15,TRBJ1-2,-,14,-,CATSSRIGDYGYTF,TGTGCCACCAGCAGTCGGATTGGTGACTATGGCTACACCTTC
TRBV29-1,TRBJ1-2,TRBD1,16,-,CSVEEGKDRGSYGYTF,TGCAGCGTTGAAGAGGGGAAGGACAGGGGATCCTATGGCTACACCTTC
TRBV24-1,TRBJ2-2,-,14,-,CATSPGSGTGELFF,TGTGCCACCAGCCCCGGGTCGGGCACCGGGGAGCTGTTTTTT
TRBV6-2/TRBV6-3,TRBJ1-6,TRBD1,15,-,CASSYGTGRNSPLHF,TGTGCCAGCAGTTACGGGACAGGGAGAAATTCACCCCTCCACTTT
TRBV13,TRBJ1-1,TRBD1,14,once,CASSLYRAGGEAFF,TGTGCCAGCAGCTTATACCGTGCAGGGGGTGAAGCTTTCTTT
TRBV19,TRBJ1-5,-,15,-,CASSIGGSYNQPQHF,TGTGCCAGTAGTATAGGAGGTAGCTACAATCAGCCCCAGCATTTT
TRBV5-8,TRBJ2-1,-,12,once,CASNLQGREQFF,TGTGCCAGCAACCTACAGGGACGTGAGCAGTTCTTC
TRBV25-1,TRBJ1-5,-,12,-,CASSEGNQPQHF,TGTGCCAGCAGTGAAGGAAATCAGCCCCAGCATTTT
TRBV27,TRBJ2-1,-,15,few,CASSLSPSSYNEQFF,TGTGCCAGCAGTTTAAGTCCAAGCTCCTACAATGAGCAGTTCTTC
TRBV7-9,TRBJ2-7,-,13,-,CASSPWASYEQYF,TGTGCCAGCAGCCCTTGGGCTAGTTACGAGCAGTACTTC
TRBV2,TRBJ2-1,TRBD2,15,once,CASSEGLAGDNEQFF,TGTGCCAGCAGTGAAGGACTAGCGGGGGACAATGAGCAGTTCTTC
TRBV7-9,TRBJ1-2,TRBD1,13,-,CASDRRGRPGYTF,TGTGCCAGCGATAGGAGGGGGCGCCCTGGCTACACCTTC
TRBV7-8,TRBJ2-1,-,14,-,CASSFLASYNEQFF,TGTGCCAGCAGCTTTCTAGCATCTTACAATGAGCAGTTCTTC
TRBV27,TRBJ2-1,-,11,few,CASSWVNEQFF,TGTGCCAGCAGTTGGGTCAATGAGCAGTTCTTC
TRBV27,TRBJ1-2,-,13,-,CASSLGGSHGYTF,TGTGCCAGCAGTTTAGGGGGGTCACATGGCTACACCTTC
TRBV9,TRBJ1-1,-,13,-,CASSVESGTEAFF,TGTGCCAGCAGCGTAGAATCTGGAACTGAAGCTTTCTTT
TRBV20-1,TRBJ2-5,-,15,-,CSARDPGSEGWAQYF,TGCAGTGCTAGAGATCCGGGGAGCGAGGGTTGGGCCCAGTACTTC
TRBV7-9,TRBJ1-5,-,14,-,CASSFQGYGQPQHF,TGTGCCAGCAGCTTCCAGGGTTATGGGCAGCCCCAGCATTTT
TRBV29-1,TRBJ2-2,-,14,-,CSVDPDASGGELFF,TGCAGCGTTGACCCGGACGCGTCGGGCGGGGAGCTGTTTTTT
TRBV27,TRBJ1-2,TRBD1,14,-,CASSRTGGLDGYTF,TGTGCCAGCAGTCGGACAGGGGGTCTGGATGGCTACACCTTC
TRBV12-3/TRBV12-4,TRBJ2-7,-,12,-,CASSNTAYEQYF,TGTGCCAGCAGCAATACAGCCTACGAGCAGTACTTC
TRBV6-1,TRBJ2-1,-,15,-,CAISELGDSYNEQFF,TGTGCCATCAGTGAGTTGGGCGACTCCTACAATGAGCAGTTCTTC
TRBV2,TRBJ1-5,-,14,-,CASRERGSNQPQHF,TGTGCCAGCAGGGAGAGGGGGAGCAATCAGCCCCAGCATTTT
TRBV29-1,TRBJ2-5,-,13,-,CSVVWGAAETQYF,TGCAGCGTTGTCTGGGGGGCCGCGGAGACCCAGTACTTC
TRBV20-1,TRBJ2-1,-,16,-,CSALPPGRAIHNEQFF,TGCAGTGCCTTACCCCCCGGCAGGGCAATCCACAATGAGCAGTTCTTC
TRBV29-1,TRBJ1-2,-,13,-,CSVEEGSYYGYTF,TGCAGCGTTGAAGAGGGCAGCTACTATGGCTACACCTTC
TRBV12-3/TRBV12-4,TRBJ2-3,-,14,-,CASSVDALGDTQYF,TGTGCCAGCAGTGTGGATGCTTTGGGTGATACGCAGTATTTT
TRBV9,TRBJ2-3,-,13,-,CASSSWGEDTQYF,TGTGCCAGCAGCTCATGGGGCGAAGATACGCAGTATTTT